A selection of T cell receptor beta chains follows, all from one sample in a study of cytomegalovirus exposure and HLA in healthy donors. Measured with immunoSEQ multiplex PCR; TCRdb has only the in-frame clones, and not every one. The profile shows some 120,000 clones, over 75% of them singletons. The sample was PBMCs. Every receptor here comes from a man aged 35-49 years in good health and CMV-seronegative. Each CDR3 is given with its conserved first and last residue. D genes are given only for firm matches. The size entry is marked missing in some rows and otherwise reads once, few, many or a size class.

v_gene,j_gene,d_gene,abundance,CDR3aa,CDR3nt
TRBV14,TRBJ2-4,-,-,CASSPMGEGLRDIQYF,TGTGCCAGCAGCCCCATGGGAGAGGGTCTTCGCGACATTCAGTACTTC
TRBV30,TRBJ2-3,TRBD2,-,CAWSGRGGRDTQYF,TGTGCCTGGAGTGGACGGGGGGGCCGAGATACGCAGTATTTT
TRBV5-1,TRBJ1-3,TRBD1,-,CASSLRDRGGSGNTIYF,TGCGCCAGCAGCTTGAGGGACAGGGGAGGATCTGGAAACACCATATATTTT
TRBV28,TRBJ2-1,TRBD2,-,CASSLWSGGGNNEQFF,TGTGCCAGCAGTTTATGGTCGGGGGGGGGAAACAATGAGCAGTTCTTC
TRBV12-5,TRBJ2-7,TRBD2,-,CASLAGTVSYEQYF,TGTGCTAGCCTAGCGGGAACTGTCTCCTACGAGCAGTACTTC
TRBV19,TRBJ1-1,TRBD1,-,CASRRDRGGTEAFF,TGTGCCAGTAGGAGGGACAGGGGTGGAACTGAAGCTTTCTTT
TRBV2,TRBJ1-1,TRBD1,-,CASSGDRVEKAFF,TGTGCCAGCAGTGGGGACAGGGTGGAAAAAGCTTTCTTT
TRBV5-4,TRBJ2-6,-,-,CASSLGRSGANGLTF,TGTGCCAGCAGCTTAGGGAGGTCTGGGGCCAACGGCCTGACTTTC
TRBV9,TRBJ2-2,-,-,CASSVGGKNTGELFF,TGTGCCAGCAGCGTAGGAGGAAAGAACACCGGGGAGCTGTTTTTT
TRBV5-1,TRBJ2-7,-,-,CASSLGTGYEQYF,TGCGCCAGCAGCTTGGGTACAGGCTACGAGCAGTACTTC
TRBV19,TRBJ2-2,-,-,CASSIGTLGTGELFF,TGTGCCAGTAGTATCGGGACTTTGGGCACCGGGGAGCTGTTTTTT
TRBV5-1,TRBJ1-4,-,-,CASSTQGYGEKLFF,TGCGCCAGCAGCACACAGGGTTATGGTGAAAAACTGTTTTTT
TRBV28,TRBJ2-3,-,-,CASSLGGGADTQYF,TGTGCCAGCAGTTTGGGGGGGGGCGCAGATACGCAGTATTTT
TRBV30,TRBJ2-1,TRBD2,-,CAWSSGTVNEQFF,TGTGCCTGGTCTAGCGGGACCGTAAATGAGCAGTTCTTC
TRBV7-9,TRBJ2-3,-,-,CASSLVVAGTDTQYF,TGTGCCAGCAGCTTAGTTGTAGCCGGCACAGATACGCAGTATTTT
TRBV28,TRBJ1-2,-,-,CASSPLTGTNYGYTF,TGTGCCAGCAGCCCCCTGACCGGGACTAACTATGGCTACACCTTC
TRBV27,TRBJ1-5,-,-,CASSLWAPENSNQPQHF,TGTGCCAGCAGTTTATGGGCCCCAGAGAATAGCAATCAGCCCCAGCATTTT
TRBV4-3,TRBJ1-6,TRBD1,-,CASSQVGTGRSPLHF,TGCGCCAGCAGCCAAGTAGGGACAGGGAGATCACCCCTCCACTTT
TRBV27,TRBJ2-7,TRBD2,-,CASSWGAGGTYEQYF,TGTGCCAGCAGTTGGGGGGCGGGAGGAACCTACGAGCAGTACTTC
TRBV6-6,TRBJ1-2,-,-,CASNLGAGDGYTF,TGTGCCAGCAACCTAGGGGCCGGAGATGGCTACACCTTC
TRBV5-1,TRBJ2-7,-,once,CASSLTGSYEQYF,TGCGCCAGCAGCCTCACGGGGTCCTACGAGCAGTACTTC
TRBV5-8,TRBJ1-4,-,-,CASSLVVGDEKLFF,TGTGCCAGCAGCTTGGTGGTGGGAGATGAAAAACTGTTTTTT
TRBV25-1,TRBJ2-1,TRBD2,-,CASALAGENEQFF,TGTGCCAGCGCCCTAGCGGGAGAAAATGAGCAGTTCTTC
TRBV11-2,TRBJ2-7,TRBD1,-,CASSSGQGNLYF,TGTGCCAGCAGCTCCGGACAGGGAAATCTGTACTTC
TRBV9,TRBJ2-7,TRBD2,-,CASSAQGLATREQYF,TGTGCCAGCAGCGCCCAGGGACTAGCGACTCGCGAGCAGTACTTC
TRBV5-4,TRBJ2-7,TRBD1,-,CASSFGTGNLREKYEQYF,TGTGCCAGCAGCTTTGGGACAGGGAATCTGAGAGAAAAATACGAGCAGTACTTC
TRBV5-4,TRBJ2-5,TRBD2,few,CASSRGTSGVQETQYF,TGTGCCAGCAGCCGGGGGACTAGCGGGGTGCAAGAGACCCAGTACTTC
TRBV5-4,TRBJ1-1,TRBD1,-,CASSLGTTGSMNTEAFF,TGTGCCAGCAGCTTGGGAACGACAGGGAGCATGAACACTGAAGCTTTCTTT
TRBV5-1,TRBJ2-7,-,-,CASSLVGAPVNEQYF,TGCGCCAGCAGCTTGGTAGGGGCCCCGGTAAACGAGCAGTACTTC
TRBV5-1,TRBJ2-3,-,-,CASSLDYTDTQYF,TGCGCCAGCAGCTTGGACTACACAGATACGCAGTATTTT
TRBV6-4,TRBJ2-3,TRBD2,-,CASSPLSGATDTQYF,TGTGCCAGCAGTCCCTTAAGCGGGGCCACAGATACGCAGTATTTT
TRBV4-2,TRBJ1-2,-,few,CASSQGEYGYTF,TGTGCCAGCAGCCAAGGGGAGTATGGCTACACCTTC
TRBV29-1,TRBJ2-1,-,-,CSGGDSYNEQFF,TGCAGCGGGGGGGACTCCTACAATGAGCAGTTCTTC
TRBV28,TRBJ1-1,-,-,CASSFERREAFF,TGTGCCAGCAGTTTTGAGCGCCGTGAAGCTTTCTTT
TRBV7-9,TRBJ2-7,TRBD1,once,CASSLNLGWRTGTYEQYF,TGTGCCAGCAGCTTAAACTTGGGATGGAGGACAGGAACCTACGAGCAGTACTTC
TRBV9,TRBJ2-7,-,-,CASSVGQGRSYEQYF,TGTGCCAGCAGCGTAGGTCAGGGTAGGAGTTACGAGCAGTACTTC
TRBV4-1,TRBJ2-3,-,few,CASSQGGGAVDGTDTQYF,TGCGCCAGCAGCCAAGGAGGCGGGGCAGTAGACGGCACAGATACGCAGTATTTT
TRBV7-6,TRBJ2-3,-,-,CASSLGPPRPLGSASGPDTQYF,TGTGCCAGCAGCTTAGGACCCCCCCGGCCCCTTGGTAGCGCAAGTGGGCCCGATACGCAGTATTTT
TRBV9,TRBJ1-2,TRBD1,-,CASSVGGQGNYGYTF,TGTGCCAGCAGCGTAGGGGGACAGGGGAACTATGGCTACACCTTC
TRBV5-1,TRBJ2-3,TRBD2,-,CASSQTSGGALDTQYF,TGCGCCAGCAGCCAAACTAGCGGGGGGGCCTTGGATACGCAGTATTTT
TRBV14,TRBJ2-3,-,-,CASSISGGGGHTDTQYF,TGTGCCAGCAGCATAAGCGGTGGCGGGGGACACACAGATACGCAGTATTTT
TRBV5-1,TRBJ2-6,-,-,CASSLESSGANGLTF,TGCGCCAGCAGCTTGGAGAGCTCTGGGGCCAACGGCCTGACTTTC
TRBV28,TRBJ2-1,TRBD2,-,CASSGTSGSRANEQFF,TGTGCCAGCAGTGGGACTAGCGGGAGTAGGGCGAATGAGCAGTTCTTC
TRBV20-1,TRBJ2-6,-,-,CSATGANGLTF,TGCAGTGCGACTGGGGCCAACGGCCTGACTTTC
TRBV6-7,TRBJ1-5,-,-,CASSYSRGPQHF,TGTGCCAGCAGTTACTCAAGGGGGCCCCAGCATTTT
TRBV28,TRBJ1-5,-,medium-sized,CASSFPRGQPQHF,TGTGCCAGCAGTTTTCCTAGGGGTCAGCCCCAGCATTTT
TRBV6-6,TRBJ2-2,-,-,CAAQGPNTGELFF,TGTGCCGCTCAGGGCCCGAACACCGGGGAGCTGTTTTTT
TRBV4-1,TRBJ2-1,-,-,CASGGLDSYNEQFF,TGCGCCAGCGGCGGGCTCGACTCCTACAATGAGCAGTTCTTC
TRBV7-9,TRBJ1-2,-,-,CASTLDSLDGYTF,TGTGCCAGCACCTTAGACAGCCTGGATGGCTACACCTTC
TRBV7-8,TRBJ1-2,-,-,CASSLGQNYGYTF,TGTGCCAGCAGCTTAGGACAGAACTACGGCTACACCTTC
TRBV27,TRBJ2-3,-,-,CASRPAGGITDTQYF,TGTGCCAGCAGGCCCGCAGGGGGGATCACAGATACGCAGTATTTT
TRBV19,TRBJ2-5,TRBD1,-,CASSNDRGETQYF,TGTGCCAGTAGTAATGACAGGGGAGAGACCCAGTACTTC
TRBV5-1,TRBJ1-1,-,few,CASSGGQNTEAFF,TGCGCCAGCAGCGGGGGACAGAACACTGAAGCTTTCTTT
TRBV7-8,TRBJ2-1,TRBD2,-,CASSLTGTSGSEQFF,TGTGCCAGCAGCCTCACCGGGACTAGCGGGAGCGAGCAGTTCTTC
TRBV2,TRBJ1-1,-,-,CASRPQGPSPEAFF,TGTGCCAGCAGGCCACAGGGTCCCTCCCCTGAAGCTTTCTTT
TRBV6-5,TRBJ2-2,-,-,CASSYSLRVAGELFF,TGTGCCAGCAGTTACTCCCTCCGGGTAGCCGGGGAGCTGTTTTTT
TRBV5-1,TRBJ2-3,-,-,CASSTGQKTDTQYF,TGCGCCAGCTCAACCGGACAGAAGACAGATACGCAGTATTTT
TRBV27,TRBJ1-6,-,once,CASSLRTVSSPLHF,TGTGCCAGCAGTTTACGGACAGTTAGTTCACCCCTCCACTTT
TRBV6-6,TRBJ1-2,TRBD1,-,CASSSSGQARGYTF,TGTGCCAGCAGTTCCTCCGGACAGGCGCGTGGCTACACCTTC
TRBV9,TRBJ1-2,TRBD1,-,CASSVVDRGLYGYTF,TGTGCCAGCAGCGTGGTAGACAGGGGACTCTATGGCTACACCTTC